The clone carrying this T cell receptor beta chain was recorded once. Produced via immunoSEQ multiplex PCR; TCRdb's table is partial and in-frame only. The sample carries about 39,000 clones, roughly 88% recorded once. The source of the sample is a study of T cell changes during pregnancy in multiple sclerosis. Looked up from germline, CDR1 is LGHNA and CDR2 is YNFKEQ. With V trimmed by 1 base and J by 1 base, 14 bases remained unmatched. There are 20 residues in the CDR3. This chain connects TRBV4-2 to TRBJ2-1, with 9 bases that match TRBD1. The TCR comes from a female donor with multiple sclerosis, enrolled in a pregnancy study. Material: CD8+ T cells from peripheral blood mononuclear cells, obtained in the first trimester of pregnancy. CDR3 amino acids: CASSQVGTGHGLGSYNEQFF. The CDR3 DNA is TGTGCCAGCAGCCAAGTTGGGACAGGGCACGGACTAGGGTCCTACAATGAGCAGTTCTTC.